These 3 T cell receptor beta chains were sequenced from one sample in a study of T cells in women clearing cervical HPV infection. Sequenced by immunoSEQ multiplex PCR; TCRdb stores in-frame clones only, minus some. In total, the table holds some 33,000 clones. Source material: blood buffy coat. The receptors stem from a woman between 18 and 70 years old with a cervical HPV16 infection that either progressed to CIN3+ or cleared (not recorded which).

To note about this clone: The sequence runs out 3 residues before the end of the CDR3; the remainder is reconstructed from the germline J gene. The rearrangement joins TRBV5-1 to TRBJ1-1; D is ambiguous. The CDR3 has 12 residues. Trimming left V 1 base short and J 4 bases short, with 5 bases between. CDR1 SGHRS and CDR2 YFSETQ come from the germline V gene. The CDR3 DNA, read in part, is TGCGCCAGCAGCTTGACGGGCACTGAA. Amino acids: CASSLTGTE. The full CDR3 reads CASSLTGTEAFF.

This clone ranks as medium-sized (0.01 to 0.1%) in terms of frequency. The read falls 3 residues short of the CDR3 end, and the missing part is taken from the germline J gene. This sequence joins TRBV4-1 and TRBJ2-1; D gene ambiguous. With 0 bases removed from V and 6 bases from J, the gap between germline ends came to 9 bases. The length of the CDR3 is 14 residues. Germline V gene data show CDR1 as MGHRA and CDR2 as YSYEKL. CDR3 DNA (partial): TGCGCCAGCAGCCAAGATCACGGTCCCAATGAG. This gives the protein CASSQDHGPNE. The whole CDR3 sequence reads CASSQDHGPNEQFF.

Note on this clone: The read halts 3 residues ahead of the CDR3 end, with the missing end drawn from the germline J gene. The chain has TRBV29-1 and TRBJ1-5; unclear D gene. V lost 0 bases and J lost 7, with 13 bases in between. The CDR3 is made up of 14 amino acids. Germline assignment: CDR1 SQVTM and CDR2 ANQGSEA. The CDR3 DNA, read in part, is TGCAGCGTTGAAGATCAAGGGTTAGGGCAGCCC. It codes for CSVEDQGLGQP. The CDR3 in its entirety is CSVEDQGLGQPQHF.